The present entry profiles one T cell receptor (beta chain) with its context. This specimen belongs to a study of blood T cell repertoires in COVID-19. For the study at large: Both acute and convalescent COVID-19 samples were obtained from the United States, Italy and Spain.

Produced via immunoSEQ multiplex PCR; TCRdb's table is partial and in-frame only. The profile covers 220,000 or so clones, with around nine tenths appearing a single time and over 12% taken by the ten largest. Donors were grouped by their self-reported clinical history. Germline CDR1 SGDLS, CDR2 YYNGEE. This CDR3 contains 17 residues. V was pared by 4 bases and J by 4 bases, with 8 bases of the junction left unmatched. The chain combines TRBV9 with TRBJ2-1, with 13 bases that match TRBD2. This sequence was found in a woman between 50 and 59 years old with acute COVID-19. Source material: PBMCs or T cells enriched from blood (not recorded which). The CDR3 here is CASSFQGLAGAYNEQFF. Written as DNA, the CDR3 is TGTGCCAGCAGCTTTCAAGGACTAGCGGGAGCTTACAATGAGCAGTTCTTC.